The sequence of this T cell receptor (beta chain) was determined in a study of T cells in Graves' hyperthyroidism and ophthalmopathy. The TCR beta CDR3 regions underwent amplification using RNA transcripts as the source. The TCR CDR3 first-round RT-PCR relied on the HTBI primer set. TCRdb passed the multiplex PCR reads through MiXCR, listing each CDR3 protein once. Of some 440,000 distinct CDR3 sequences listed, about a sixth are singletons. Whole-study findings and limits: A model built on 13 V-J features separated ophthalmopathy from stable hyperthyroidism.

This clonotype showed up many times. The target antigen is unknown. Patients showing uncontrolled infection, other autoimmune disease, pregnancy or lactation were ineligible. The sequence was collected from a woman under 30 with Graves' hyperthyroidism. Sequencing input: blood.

The CDR3 loop reads CSAISGTTSYNEQFF. CDR3 nucleotides: TGCAGTGCTATCTCCGGGACAACTTCCTACAATGAGCAGTTCTTC. The chain is built from TRBV20-1 and TRBJ2-1; a weak D match, TRBD1 (6 bases). With 4 bases removed from V and 1 base from J, the gap between germline ends came to 14 bases. CDR3 length: 15 amino acids. Germline-derived CDR1 and CDR2 are DFQATT and SNEGSKA (reference sequence).